This T cell receptor beta chain was documented in a study of blood T cells in healthy people across ages. With regard to this clonotype: Its antigen is currently unknown.

Using a J-beta primer mix together with a sample-barcoded 5' primer, a second PCR was run for roughly 6 to 12 cycles. TCRdb ran MiXCR on the 5' RACE reads and lists one entry per CDR3 protein. The sample has some 730,000 distinct CDR3 sequences; 22% are singletons. The study, taken as a whole, reports: Diversity figures derived from one million T cells were judged to underestimate the true value. Because sorting was not performed, PBMCs prevented conclusive naive versus antigen-experienced comparison.

Per sample, extraction of total RNA gave at least 5.5 micrograms in every case. The CDR3 runs to 12 residues. Germline lookup yields CDR1 LGHDT and CDR2 YNNKEL (reference sequence). Trimming stripped 4 bases from V and 11 bases from J, with 14 bases between. J is TRBJ1-1 and V is TRBV3-1; D gene ambiguous. Input material: blood. The sequence was obtained from a man between 70 and 80 years old in good health. The CDR3 region has the DNA TGTGCCAGCAGCCGCTATCAAGGCGGGGCTTTCTTT. Translating gives CASSRYQGGAFF.